These T cell receptor beta chains were read from a single sample in a study of T cell repertoires in cytomegalovirus infection. Each CDR3 protein is one row after TCRdb ran MiXCR on the reads. The table lists about 530,000 distinct CDR3 sequences, about a quarter of them singletons. Sequenced input: PBMCs. These TCRs come from a human donor in good health (CMV status not recorded). Some clones in this sample may be carry-over from other donors' samples. Both conserved end residues are part of each CDR3. Fields, in order: clone size, V gene, D gene, J gene, CDR3 DNA, CDR3 protein. D genes are given only for firm matches. For some rows the clone size is stated as once, few or many, or as a class when expanded; others skip it.

clone_size: many
v_call: TRBV7-6
d_call: TRBD2
j_call: TRBJ2-3
cdr3_nt: TGTGCCAGCAGCATGGCGGGAGGTGGCACAGATACGCAGTATTTT
cdr3_aa: CASSMAGGGTDTQYF

clone_size: -
v_call: TRBV12-3/TRBV12-4
d_call: -
j_call: TRBJ1-2
cdr3_nt: TGTGCCAGCGGCCGGGGGGAGACTAACTATGGCTACACCTTC
cdr3_aa: CASGRGETNYGYTF

clone_size: -
v_call: TRBV5-1
d_call: TRBD2
j_call: TRBJ2-4
cdr3_nt: TGCGCCAGCAGCTTGACCAGTCCAAGTGGTCGGCATAGCGGGAGCGCTCAGTACTTC
cdr3_aa: CASSLTSPSGRHSGSAQYF

clone_size: few
v_call: TRBV7-7
d_call: TRBD2
j_call: TRBJ2-3
cdr3_nt: TGTGCTAGCAGTCCTAGCGGGGGAGCTAGCACAGATACGCAGTATTTT
cdr3_aa: CASSPSGGASTDTQYF

clone_size: -
v_call: TRBV29-1
d_call: TRBD2
j_call: TRBJ2-5
cdr3_nt: TGCAGCGTGGGGGAGGGCTCCAAAGAGACCCAGTACTTC
cdr3_aa: CSVGEGSKETQYF

clone_size: -
v_call: TRBV12-3/TRBV12-4
d_call: TRBD2
j_call: TRBJ2-5
cdr3_nt: TGTGCCAGCAGTTCGGAGACTAGCGGGGCCTACCTACAAGAGACCCAGTACTTC
cdr3_aa: CASSSETSGAYLQETQYF

clone_size: few
v_call: TRBV29-1
d_call: -
j_call: TRBJ1-4
cdr3_nt: TGCAGCGTTGCCCTCAGGTTCAATGAAAAACTGTTTTTT
cdr3_aa: CSVALRFNEKLFF

clone_size: few
v_call: TRBV28
d_call: TRBD1
j_call: TRBJ2-7
cdr3_nt: TGTGCCAGTTCCACCGGGACAGCCCAGAGGGAGCAGTACTTC
cdr3_aa: CASSTGTAQREQYF

clone_size: -
v_call: TRBV2
d_call: TRBD1
j_call: TRBJ1-6
cdr3_nt: TGTGCCACGGGACAGGCGAATTCACCCCTCCACTTT
cdr3_aa: CATGQANSPLHF

clone_size: -
v_call: TRBV7-6
d_call: -
j_call: TRBJ2-1
cdr3_nt: TGTGCCAGCAGCTTAGAAAACGAGATATACAATGAGCAGTTCTTC
cdr3_aa: CASSLENEIYNEQFF

clone_size: -
v_call: TRBV3-1
d_call: TRBD2
j_call: TRBJ2-3
cdr3_nt: TGTGCCAGCAGCCAAGGTTCTGCGGGAGATATTAAGCAGTATTTT
cdr3_aa: CASSQGSAGDIKQYF

clone_size: few
v_call: TRBV6-1
d_call: -
j_call: TRBJ2-3
cdr3_nt: TGTGCCAGCAGTTACGGGTCTAGTGGTGGAGATACGCAGTATTTT
cdr3_aa: CASSYGSSGGDTQYF

clone_size: few
v_call: TRBV6-5
d_call: TRBD1
j_call: TRBJ1-5
cdr3_nt: TGTGCCAGCAGTTCCGCGTCCGGGACAGGGGGGTTCAGACAGCCCCAGCATTTT
cdr3_aa: CASSSASGTGGFRQPQHF

clone_size: -
v_call: TRBV27
d_call: -
j_call: TRBJ1-6
cdr3_nt: TGTGCCAGCAGTCCCCAACAGGTTTTTGATCATTCACCCTTCCACTTT
cdr3_aa: CASSPQQVFDHSPFHF

clone_size: few
v_call: TRBV20-1
d_call: TRBD1
j_call: TRBJ1-1
cdr3_nt: TGCAGTGCTAAACAGGGGGAGGTTACTGAAGCTTTCTTT
cdr3_aa: CSAKQGEVTEAFF

clone_size: few
v_call: TRBV6-1
d_call: -
j_call: TRBJ2-1
cdr3_nt: TGTGCCAGCAGTCTCAGCGGAATCTCCTACAATGAGCAGTTCTTC
cdr3_aa: CASSLSGISYNEQFF

clone_size: -
v_call: TRBV18
d_call: TRBD1
j_call: TRBJ2-2
cdr3_nt: TGTGCCAGCTCGGTCAGGACAGGCCCGAACACCGGGGAGCTGTTTTTT
cdr3_aa: CASSVRTGPNTGELFF

clone_size: few
v_call: TRBV14
d_call: -
j_call: TRBJ2-1
cdr3_nt: TGTGCCAGCAGCCAGGCCACTGTGGGGGATGAGCAGTTCTTC
cdr3_aa: CASSQATVGDEQFF

clone_size: -
v_call: TRBV4-2
d_call: TRBD2
j_call: TRBJ2-7
cdr3_nt: TGTGCCAGCAGCCAAGATGGGGGTAGCGGGAGCTACGAGCAGTACTTC
cdr3_aa: CASSQDGGSGSYEQYF

clone_size: few
v_call: TRBV10-3
d_call: TRBD1
j_call: TRBJ1-1
cdr3_nt: TGTGCCACTCAAGGGGGCGACAGCAAAAACACTGAAGCTTTCTTT
cdr3_aa: CATQGGDSKNTEAFF

clone_size: -
v_call: TRBV29-1
d_call: TRBD1
j_call: TRBJ1-2
cdr3_nt: TGCAGCGTTGAACTAACGACAGGGGGCTTCTATGGCTACACCTTC
cdr3_aa: CSVELTTGGFYGYTF

clone_size: many
v_call: TRBV18
d_call: TRBD1
j_call: TRBJ1-1
cdr3_nt: TGTGCCAGCTCACCATTTTGGGGACAGGGACTGCGAGAGGAGTATCGCGCTTTCTTT
cdr3_aa: CASSPFWGQGLREEYRAFF

clone_size: -
v_call: TRBV7-4
d_call: -
j_call: TRBJ2-7
cdr3_nt: TGTGCCAGCCGGGTCGGGGGGCCTACGGGTGAGCAGTACTTC
cdr3_aa: CASRVGGPTGEQYF

clone_size: -
v_call: TRBV11-3
d_call: -
j_call: TRBJ2-1
cdr3_nt: TGTGCCAGCAGTCAAAGGAAAGCGGCGTACAATGAGCAGTTCTTC
cdr3_aa: CASSQRKAAYNEQFF

clone_size: few
v_call: TRBV5-4
d_call: TRBD1
j_call: TRBJ2-5
cdr3_nt: TGTGCCAGCAGCCTAACCGGGACAGGGGGCTTGGAGACCCAGTACTTC
cdr3_aa: CASSLTGTGGLETQYF

clone_size: few
v_call: TRBV24-1
d_call: TRBD2
j_call: TRBJ2-1
cdr3_nt: TGTGCCACCAGTGATTTGAACCCCTATAGCGGGAGCTCCTACAATGAGCAGTTCTTC
cdr3_aa: CATSDLNPYSGSSYNEQFF

clone_size: many
v_call: TRBV7-2
d_call: -
j_call: TRBJ2-7
cdr3_nt: TGTGCCAGCAGTTTCACACTAACCTACGAGCAGTACTTC
cdr3_aa: CASSFTLTYEQYF

clone_size: -
v_call: TRBV28
d_call: -
j_call: TRBJ1-5
cdr3_nt: TGTGCCAGCAGGGGGGTAACAAAATATAGCAATCAGCCCCAGCATTTT
cdr3_aa: CASRGVTKYSNQPQHF

clone_size: -
v_call: TRBV19
d_call: -
j_call: TRBJ1-1
cdr3_nt: TGTGCCAGTAGTGCCCGGACAGCCTACACTGAAGCTTTCTTT
cdr3_aa: CASSARTAYTEAFF

clone_size: -
v_call: TRBV2
d_call: TRBD1
j_call: TRBJ1-1
cdr3_nt: TGTGCCAGCCCATGGGGGGGACAGAAGAACACTGAAGCTTTCTTT
cdr3_aa: CASPWGGQKNTEAFF

clone_size: -
v_call: TRBV18
d_call: TRBD2
j_call: TRBJ2-1
cdr3_nt: TGTGCCAGCTCACCACCTAACGGACTAGCGGGGATCAATGAGCAGTTCTTC
cdr3_aa: CASSPPNGLAGINEQFF

clone_size: -
v_call: TRBV7-9
d_call: -
j_call: TRBJ2-1
cdr3_nt: TGTGCCAGCAGCTTAGTACAGGGAGACAATGAGCAGTTCTTC
cdr3_aa: CASSLVQGDNEQFF

clone_size: few
v_call: TRBV28
d_call: TRBD1
j_call: TRBJ2-1
cdr3_nt: TGTGCCAGCAGTTCAACCGGACAGGGTTGGCTCTTC
cdr3_aa: CASSSTGQGWLF

clone_size: many
v_call: TRBV7-2
d_call: TRBD1
j_call: TRBJ2-2
cdr3_nt: TGTGCCAGCAGCTTAGATATCAGGGGGAGTAACACCGGGGAGCTGTTTTTT
cdr3_aa: CASSLDIRGSNTGELFF

clone_size: few
v_call: TRBV10-2
d_call: TRBD2
j_call: TRBJ2-2
cdr3_nt: TGCGCCAGCAGTGGGGCTAGCGGGTTCGGGAGTACCGGGGAGCTGTTTTTT
cdr3_aa: CASSGASGFGSTGELFF

clone_size: -
v_call: TRBV19
d_call: -
j_call: TRBJ1-6
cdr3_nt: TGTGCCAGTAGGTCTACCACATGGGCTTCACCCCTCCACTTT
cdr3_aa: CASRSTTWASPLHF

clone_size: -
v_call: TRBV10-3
d_call: TRBD2
j_call: TRBJ2-1
cdr3_nt: TGTGCCATCAGTGAGTCGGATGGGACTAGCTTGCCGAATGGTGAGCAGTTCTTC
cdr3_aa: CAISESDGTSLPNGEQFF

clone_size: few
v_call: TRBV12-3/TRBV12-4
d_call: TRBD2
j_call: TRBJ2-7
cdr3_nt: TGTGCCAGCTCACCGGGACTAGTCGCCGAGCAGTACTTC
cdr3_aa: CASSPGLVAEQYF

clone_size: -
v_call: TRBV12-3/TRBV12-4
d_call: -
j_call: TRBJ1-4
cdr3_nt: TGTGCCAGCAGTTTACAAGTCAGGGCTAATGAAAAACTGTTTTTT
cdr3_aa: CASSLQVRANEKLFF

clone_size: -
v_call: TRBV28
d_call: -
j_call: TRBJ2-7
cdr3_nt: TGTGCCAGCAGTTTATTGGGCAGGGAGCAGTACTTC
cdr3_aa: CASSLLGREQYF

clone_size: few
v_call: TRBV7-3
d_call: TRBD2
j_call: TRBJ2-2
cdr3_nt: TGTGCCAGCAGCTCATCTCCTCTAGCGGTGGAGCTGTTTTTT
cdr3_aa: CASSSSPLAVELFF

clone_size: -
v_call: TRBV6-2/TRBV6-3
d_call: TRBD1
j_call: TRBJ1-1
cdr3_nt: TGTGCCAGCAGTTACTCGACAGGGAGGTACACTGAAGCTTTCTTT
cdr3_aa: CASSYSTGRYTEAFF

clone_size: -
v_call: TRBV6-1
d_call: TRBD1
j_call: TRBJ2-2
cdr3_nt: TGTGCCGAAAGTACAGGGGTAGGGACCGGGGAGCTGTTTTTT
cdr3_aa: CAESTGVGTGELFF

clone_size: -
v_call: TRBV6-4
d_call: -
j_call: TRBJ2-1
cdr3_nt: TGTGCCAGCAGTGATTACGTGGGGGCGGGAGTGCAGTTCTTC
cdr3_aa: CASSDYVGAGVQFF

clone_size: -
v_call: TRBV20-1
d_call: TRBD1
j_call: TRBJ1-1
cdr3_nt: TGCAGTGCTCCCAGGGGGGAGAGAACTGAAGCTTTCTTT
cdr3_aa: CSAPRGERTEAFF

clone_size: -
v_call: TRBV19
d_call: -
j_call: TRBJ2-4
cdr3_nt: TGTGCCAGTAGTATCCGGTTAGCCAAAAACATTCAGTACTTC
cdr3_aa: CASSIRLAKNIQYF

clone_size: many
v_call: TRBV7-2
d_call: -
j_call: TRBJ2-4
cdr3_nt: TGTGCCAGCAGCTTACGTGCGACAGCGGAAAACATTCAGTACTTC
cdr3_aa: CASSLRATAENIQYF

clone_size: many
v_call: TRBV7-2
d_call: TRBD2
j_call: TRBJ2-3
cdr3_nt: TGTGCCAGCAGCCGACGCGCGGGGGGTCTAGCGGGCGACACAGATACGCAGTATTTT
cdr3_aa: CASSRRAGGLAGDTDTQYF

clone_size: few
v_call: TRBV11-2
d_call: -
j_call: TRBJ2-3
cdr3_nt: TGTGCCAGCAGCTTAGATCGTACCCGGGGGAAAGATACGCAGTATTTT
cdr3_aa: CASSLDRTRGKDTQYF

clone_size: many
v_call: TRBV7-8
d_call: -
j_call: TRBJ2-1
cdr3_nt: TGTGCCAGCAGCTTAGCGCTAATCCGGGATGAGCAGTTCTTC
cdr3_aa: CASSLALIRDEQFF

clone_size: many
v_call: TRBV7-2
d_call: -
j_call: TRBJ2-7
cdr3_nt: TGTGCCAGCAGCCCGGGACGCTCCTACGAGCAGTACTTC
cdr3_aa: CASSPGRSYEQYF

clone_size: few
v_call: TRBV7-9
d_call: TRBD1
j_call: TRBJ2-6
cdr3_nt: TGTGCCAGCAGTCCTCAGGGGGATGGGGCCAACGTCCTGACTTTC
cdr3_aa: CASSPQGDGANVLTF

clone_size: few
v_call: TRBV7-9
d_call: TRBD1
j_call: TRBJ2-5
cdr3_nt: TGTGCCAGCAGAACCGCCGGGACAGGGTTTGGAGAGACCCAGTACTTC
cdr3_aa: CASRTAGTGFGETQYF

clone_size: -
v_call: TRBV7-9
d_call: -
j_call: TRBJ1-1
cdr3_nt: TGTGCCAGCAGCTTTTTTAAGGACACTGAAGCTTTCTTT
cdr3_aa: CASSFFKDTEAFF

clone_size: -
v_call: TRBV6-4
d_call: -
j_call: TRBJ2-3
cdr3_nt: TGTGCCAGCAGCGAAGGAGGGCCCACAGATACGCAGTATTTT
cdr3_aa: CASSEGGPTDTQYF

clone_size: -
v_call: TRBV14
d_call: TRBD2
j_call: TRBJ2-1
cdr3_nt: TGTGCCAGCAGCCAAGTCCGGACTAGCGGAGATAATCATGAGCAGTTCTTC
cdr3_aa: CASSQVRTSGDNHEQFF

clone_size: many
v_call: TRBV7-8
d_call: TRBD2
j_call: TRBJ2-1
cdr3_nt: TGTGCCAGCACCTTTCTAGCGGGAGGGGACAATGAGCAGTTCTTC
cdr3_aa: CASTFLAGGDNEQFF

clone_size: few
v_call: TRBV11-2
d_call: TRBD2
j_call: TRBJ2-2
cdr3_nt: TGTGCCAGCAGCGCCAGACTAGCAGACGTGAACACCGGGGAGCTGTTTTTT
cdr3_aa: CASSARLADVNTGELFF

clone_size: -
v_call: TRBV4-1
d_call: TRBD2
j_call: TRBJ2-7
cdr3_nt: TGCGCCAGCAGCGGCGTGGGAGCGGGAGGGCTGTACGAGCAGTACTTC
cdr3_aa: CASSGVGAGGLYEQYF